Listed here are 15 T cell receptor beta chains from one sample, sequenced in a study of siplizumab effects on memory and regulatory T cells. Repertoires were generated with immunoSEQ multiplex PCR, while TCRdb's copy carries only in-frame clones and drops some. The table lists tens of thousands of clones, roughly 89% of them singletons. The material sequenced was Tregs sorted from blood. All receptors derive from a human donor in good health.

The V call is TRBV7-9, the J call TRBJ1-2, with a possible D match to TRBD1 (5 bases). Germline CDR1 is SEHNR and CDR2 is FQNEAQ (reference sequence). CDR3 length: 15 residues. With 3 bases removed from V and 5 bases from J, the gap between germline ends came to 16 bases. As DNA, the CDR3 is TGTGCCAGCAGCTTGTCGACAGTGGGGGGGTATGGCTACACCTTC. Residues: CASSLSTVGGYGYTF.

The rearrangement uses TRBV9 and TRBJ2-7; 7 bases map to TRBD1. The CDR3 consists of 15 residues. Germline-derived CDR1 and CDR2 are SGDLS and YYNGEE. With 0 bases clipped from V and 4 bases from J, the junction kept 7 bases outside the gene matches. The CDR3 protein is CASSVGGGGLYEQYF. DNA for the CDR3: TGTGCCAGCAGCGTAGGAGGGGGCGGTCTGTACGAGCAGTACTTC. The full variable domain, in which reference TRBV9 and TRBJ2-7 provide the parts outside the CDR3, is DSGVTQTPKHLITATGQRVTLRCSPRSGDLSVYWYQQSLDQGLQFLIQYYNGEERAKGNILERFSAQQFPDLHSELNLSSLELGDSALYFCASSVGGGGLYEQYFGPGTRLTVT.

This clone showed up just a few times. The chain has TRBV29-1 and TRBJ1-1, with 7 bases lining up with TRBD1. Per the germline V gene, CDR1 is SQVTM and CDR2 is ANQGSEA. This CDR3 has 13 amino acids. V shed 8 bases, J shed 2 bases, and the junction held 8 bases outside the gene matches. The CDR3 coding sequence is TGCAGCTCATCCCGGGACAGAAACACTGAAGCTTTCTTT. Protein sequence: CSSSRDRNTEAFF.

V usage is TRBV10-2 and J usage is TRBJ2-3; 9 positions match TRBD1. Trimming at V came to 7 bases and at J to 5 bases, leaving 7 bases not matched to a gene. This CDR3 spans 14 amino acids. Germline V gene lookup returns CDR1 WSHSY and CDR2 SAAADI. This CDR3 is CASTWTGVLDTQYF. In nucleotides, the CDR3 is TGCGCCAGCACCTGGACAGGGGTGCTAGATACGCAGTATTTT.

The CDR3: CASSLEDTQYF. CDR3 DNA: TGTGCCAGCAGCTTAGAAGATACGCAGTATTTT. The V and J genes are TRBV9 and TRBJ2-3; no firm D call. The CDR3 loop spans 11 amino acids. The V end was cut by 4 bases, the J end by 5 bases, with 5 bases between. Germline loops: CDR1 SGDLS, CDR2 YYNGEE.

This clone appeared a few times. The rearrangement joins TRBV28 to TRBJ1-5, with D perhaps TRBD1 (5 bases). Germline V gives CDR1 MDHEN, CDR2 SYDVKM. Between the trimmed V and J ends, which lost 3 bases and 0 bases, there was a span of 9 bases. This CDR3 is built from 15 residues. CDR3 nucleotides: TGTGCCAGCAGTTTGCCCGACAGTAGCAATCAGCCCCAGCATTTT. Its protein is CASSLPDSSNQPQHF.

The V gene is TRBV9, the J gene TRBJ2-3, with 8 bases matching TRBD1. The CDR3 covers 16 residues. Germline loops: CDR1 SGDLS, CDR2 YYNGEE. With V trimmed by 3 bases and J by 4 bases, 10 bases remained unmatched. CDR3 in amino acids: CASSADRQGYADTQYF. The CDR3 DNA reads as TGTGCCAGCAGCGCCGACCGACAGGGGTATGCAGATACGCAGTATTTT.

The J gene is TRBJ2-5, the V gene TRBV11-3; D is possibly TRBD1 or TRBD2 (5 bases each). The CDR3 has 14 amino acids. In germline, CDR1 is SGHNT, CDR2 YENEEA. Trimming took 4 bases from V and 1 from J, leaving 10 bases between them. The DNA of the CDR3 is TGTGCCAGCAGCTCTATGGGACCCCAAGAGACCCAGTACTTC. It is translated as CASSSMGPQETQYF.

Written as DNA, the CDR3 is TGCAGTGTTTGGTTGAACACTGAAGCTTTCTTT. This gives the protein CSVWLNTEAFF. The chain has TRBV20-1 and TRBJ1-1, with D hard to call. The CDR3 runs to 11 residues. CDR1 and CDR2 (germline): DFQATT, SNEGSKA (reference sequence). Trimming stripped 7 bases from V and 0 bases from J, with 6 bases between.

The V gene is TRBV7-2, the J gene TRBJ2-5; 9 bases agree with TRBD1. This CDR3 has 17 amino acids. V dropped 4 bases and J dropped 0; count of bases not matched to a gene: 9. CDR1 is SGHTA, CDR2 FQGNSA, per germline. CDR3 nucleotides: TGTGCCAGCAGCTACGACAGGGGGTACCTGTACCAAGAGACCCAGTACTTC. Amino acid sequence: CASSYDRGYLYQETQYF.

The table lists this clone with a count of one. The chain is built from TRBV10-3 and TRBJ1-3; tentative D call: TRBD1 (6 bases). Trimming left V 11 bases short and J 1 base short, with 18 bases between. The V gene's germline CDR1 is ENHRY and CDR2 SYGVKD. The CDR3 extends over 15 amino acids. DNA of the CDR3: TGTGCCGTACAGGGTTTTGTGACATCTGGAAACACCATATATTTT. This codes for CAVQGFVTSGNTIYF.

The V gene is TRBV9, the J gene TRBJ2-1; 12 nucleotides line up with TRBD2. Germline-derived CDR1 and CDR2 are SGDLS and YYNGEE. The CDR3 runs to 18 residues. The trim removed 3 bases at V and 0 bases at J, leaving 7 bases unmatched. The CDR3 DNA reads TGTGCCAGCAGCGGCCGGACTAGCGGGGTTGGCTCCTACAATGAGCAGTTCTTC. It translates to CASSGRTSGVGSYNEQFF.

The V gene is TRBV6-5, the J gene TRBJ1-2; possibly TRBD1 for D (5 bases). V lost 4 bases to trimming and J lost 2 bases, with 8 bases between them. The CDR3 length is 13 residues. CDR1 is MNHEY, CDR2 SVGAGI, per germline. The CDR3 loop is CASSSRVNYGYTF. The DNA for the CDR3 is TGTGCCAGCAGTTCCAGGGTGAACTATGGCTACACCTTC.

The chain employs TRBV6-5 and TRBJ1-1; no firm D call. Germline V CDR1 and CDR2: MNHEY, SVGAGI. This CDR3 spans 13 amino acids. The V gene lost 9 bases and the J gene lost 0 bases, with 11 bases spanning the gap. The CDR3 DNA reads TGTGCCAGAGACGGGGTCATGAACACTGAAGCTTTCTTT. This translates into CARDGVMNTEAFF.

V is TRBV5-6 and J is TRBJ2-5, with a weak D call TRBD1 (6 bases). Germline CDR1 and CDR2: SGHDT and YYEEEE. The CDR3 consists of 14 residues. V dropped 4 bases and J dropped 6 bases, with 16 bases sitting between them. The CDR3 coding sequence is TGTGCCAGCAGCCAACAGGGTTGGTTAAAGACCCAGTACTTC. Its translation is CASSQQGWLKTQYF.